This section outlines one TCR beta chain sequence together with its context. Its specificity is unknown. Both 60 Vbeta primers and 13 Jbeta primers went into the PCR. Libraries were prepared by immunoSEQ multiplex PCR; TCRdb keeps only in-frame clonotypes and omits some of them. Of 100,000 to 150,000 clones in the sample, roughly 85% were seen once. This sample was included in a study of cytomegalovirus exposure and HLA in healthy donors. Findings and caveats of the study: About 87% or about 30% of the time was how often most TCR beta V segments were productive, according to an earlier analysis. The records held CMV serostatus as the only immune exposure information. In a later analysis, HLA-associated beta chains showed higher expansion and lower generation probabilities than comparable chains. The likely explanation for a cluster of highly shared sequence variants was sequencing artifact.

The CDR3 is 14 residues long. Trimming removed 1 base at V and 5 bases at J, with 9 bases between. CDR1 is SGHVS and CDR2 is FNYEAQ in the germline V gene. The sample taken for sequencing was PBMCs. V is TRBV7-6 and J is TRBJ1-5, with D unclear. This receptor was identified in a man between 18 and 29 years old in good health and CMV-seropositive. CDR3 in amino acids: CASSLEPGYQPQHF. The CDR3 coding sequence is TGTGCCAGCAGCTTAGAACCGGGGTATCAGCCCCAGCATTTT.